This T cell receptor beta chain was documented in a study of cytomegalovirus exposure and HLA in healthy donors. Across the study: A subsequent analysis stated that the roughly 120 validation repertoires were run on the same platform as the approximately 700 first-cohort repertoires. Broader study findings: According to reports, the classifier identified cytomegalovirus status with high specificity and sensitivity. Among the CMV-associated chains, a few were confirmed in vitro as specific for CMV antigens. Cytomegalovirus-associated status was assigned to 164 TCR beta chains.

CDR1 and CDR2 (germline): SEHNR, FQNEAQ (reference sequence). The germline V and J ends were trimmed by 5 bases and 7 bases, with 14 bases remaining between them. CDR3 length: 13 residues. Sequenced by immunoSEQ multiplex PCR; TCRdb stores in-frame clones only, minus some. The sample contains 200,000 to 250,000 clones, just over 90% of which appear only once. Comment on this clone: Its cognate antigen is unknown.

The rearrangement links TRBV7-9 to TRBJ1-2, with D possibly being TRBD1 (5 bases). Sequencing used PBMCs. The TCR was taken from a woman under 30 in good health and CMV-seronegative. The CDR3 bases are TGTGCCAGCAGCCCAAGCTCCGGGGGTGGCTACACCTTC. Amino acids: CASSPSSGGGYTF.